The 5 T cell receptor beta chains below come from one sample, sequenced in a study of cytomegalovirus exposure and HLA in healthy donors. PCR was performed using 60 Vbeta and 13 Jbeta primers. The table came from immunoSEQ multiplex PCR; TCRdb's copy has only in-frame clones and leaves some out. The sample yields a few hundred thousand clones, more than 60% seen once. The specimen was PBMCs. The receptors shown here come from a girl aged 2 to 9 in good health and CMV-seronegative.

The chain carries TRBV7-9 and TRBJ2-3, with D unclear. The V gene's germline CDR1 is SEHNR and CDR2 FQNEAQ (reference sequence). Trimming removed 2 bases at V and 4 bases at J, with 4 bases between. This CDR3 contains 12 residues. This CDR3 is CASSLSSDTQYF. In DNA, the CDR3 is TGTGCCAGCAGCTTAAGCTCAGATACGCAGTATTTT.

This clone occurred a few times. V and J are TRBV10-3 and TRBJ1-1; possibly TRBD1 for D (5 bases). This CDR3 contains 17 residues. Germline values: CDR1 ENHRY, CDR2 SYGVKD. Between the trimmed V and J ends, which lost 5 bases and 0 bases, there was a span of 19 bases. CDR3 sequence reads: CAISRNRGSSMNTEAFF. In DNA, the CDR3 is TGTGCCATCAGTCGAAATAGGGGCAGTTCCATGAACACTGAAGCTTTCTTT.

The chain links TRBV18 to TRBJ1-1; the D gene is possibly TRBD1 (6 bases). The ends were cut back, 3 bases at V and 4 bases at J, with 12 bases in the middle. The CDR3 extends over 14 amino acids. Germline CDR1 and CDR2: KGHSH and LQKENI. This CDR3 reads CASSPETGGTEAFF. The CDR3 DNA reads as TGTGCCAGCTCACCCGAGACAGGCGGCACTGAAGCTTTCTTT.

V and J are TRBV7-6 and TRBJ2-7; D remains unclear. CDR3 size: 14 residues. CDR1 is SGHVS and CDR2 is FNYEAQ in the germline V gene. Trimming pared 4 bases from V and 5 bases from J, leaving 15 bases between. CDR3 nucleotides: TGTGCCAGCAGCTCAATAGAGCCAGGTCACGAGCAGTACTTC. Its translation: CASSSIEPGHEQYF.

This sequence joins TRBV18 and TRBJ2-5; D possibly corresponds to TRBD2 (6 bases). Germline V gives CDR1 KGHSH, CDR2 LQKENI. Trimming shortened V by 2 bases and J by 6 bases, and 16 bases separated the two germline ends. The CDR3 loop spans 15 amino acids. CDR3 bases: TGTGCCAGCTCACCAACGGGAGTCGTGTTGAAGACCCAGTACTTC. Its protein is CASSPTGVVLKTQYF. The variable domain in full, completed from reference TRBV18 and TRBJ2-5, reads NAGVMQNPRHLVRRRGQEARLRCSPMKGHSHVYWYRQLPEEGLKFMVYLQKENIIDESGMPKERFSAEFPKEGPSILRIQQVVRGDSAAYFCASSPTGVVLKTQYFGPGTRLLVL.